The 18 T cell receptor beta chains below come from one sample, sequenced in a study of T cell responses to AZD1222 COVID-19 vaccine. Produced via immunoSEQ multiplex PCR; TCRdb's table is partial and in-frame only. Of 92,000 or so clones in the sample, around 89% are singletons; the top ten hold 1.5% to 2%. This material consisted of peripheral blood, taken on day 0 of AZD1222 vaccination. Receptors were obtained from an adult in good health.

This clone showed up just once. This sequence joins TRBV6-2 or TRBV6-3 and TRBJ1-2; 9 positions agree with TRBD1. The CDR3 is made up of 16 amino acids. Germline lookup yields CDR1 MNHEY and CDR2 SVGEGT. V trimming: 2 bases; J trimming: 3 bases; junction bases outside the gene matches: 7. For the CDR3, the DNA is TGTGCCAGCAGTTACCATCGCGGGGACAGGGACTATGGCTACACCTTC. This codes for CASSYHRGDRDYGYTF.

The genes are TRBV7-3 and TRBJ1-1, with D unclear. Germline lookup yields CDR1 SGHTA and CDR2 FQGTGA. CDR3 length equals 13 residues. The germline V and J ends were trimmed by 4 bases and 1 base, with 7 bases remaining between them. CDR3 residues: CASSSTENTEAFF. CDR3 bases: TGTGCCAGCAGCTCTACGGAGAACACTGAAGCTTTCTTT.

CDR3 in amino acids: CASSPRRGLSYNSPLHF. The CDR3 DNA reads as TGTGCCAGCAGTCCGCGGAGAGGGTTGTCCTATAATTCACCCCTCCACTTT. V usage is TRBV6-6 and J usage is TRBJ1-6; D unresolved. V was shortened by 5 bases and J by 1 base, with 15 bases between the two germline ends. CDR1 is MNHNY and CDR2 is SVGAGI in the germline V gene (reference sequence). The CDR3 sequence is 17 residues long.

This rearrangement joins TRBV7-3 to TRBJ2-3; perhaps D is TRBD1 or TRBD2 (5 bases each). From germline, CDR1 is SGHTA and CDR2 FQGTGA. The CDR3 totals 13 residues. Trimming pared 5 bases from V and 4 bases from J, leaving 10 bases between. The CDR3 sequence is CASSTMGADTQYF. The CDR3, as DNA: TGTGCCAGCAGCACAATGGGGGCAGATACGCAGTATTTT.

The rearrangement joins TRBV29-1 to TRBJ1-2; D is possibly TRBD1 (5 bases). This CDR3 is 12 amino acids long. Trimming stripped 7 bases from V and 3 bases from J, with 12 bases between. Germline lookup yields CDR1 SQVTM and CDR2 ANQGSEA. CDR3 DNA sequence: TGCAGCGGCGTCCAGGGTGACTATGGCTACACCTTC. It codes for CSGVQGDYGYTF.

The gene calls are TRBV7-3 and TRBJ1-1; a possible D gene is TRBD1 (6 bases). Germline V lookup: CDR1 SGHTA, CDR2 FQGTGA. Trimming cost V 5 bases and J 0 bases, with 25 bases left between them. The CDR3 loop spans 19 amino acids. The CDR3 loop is CASSPNPRASGHLNTEAFF. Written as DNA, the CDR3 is TGTGCCAGCAGCCCAAATCCCCGAGCTTCGGGACACTTGAACACTGAAGCTTTCTTT.

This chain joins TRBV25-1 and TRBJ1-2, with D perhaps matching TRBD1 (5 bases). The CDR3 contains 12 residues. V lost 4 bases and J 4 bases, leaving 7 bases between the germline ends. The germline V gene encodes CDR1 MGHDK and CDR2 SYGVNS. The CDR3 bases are TGTGCCAGCAGTGGACAGATCTATGGCTACACCTTC. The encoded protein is CASSGQIYGYTF.

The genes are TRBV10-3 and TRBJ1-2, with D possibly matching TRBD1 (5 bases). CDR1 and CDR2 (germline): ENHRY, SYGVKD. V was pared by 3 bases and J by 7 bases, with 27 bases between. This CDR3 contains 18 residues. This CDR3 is CAISEGQGGGDALSGYTF. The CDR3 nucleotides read TGTGCCATCAGTGAAGGCCAGGGAGGCGGCGACGCTCTTTCTGGCTACACCTTC.

CDR3 in DNA: TGTGCCAGCAGTTTACTAGGGACAGTCGGCTACACCTTC. Amino acid sequence: CASSLLGTVGYTF. The chain combines TRBV28 with TRBJ1-2, with 7 bases matching TRBD1. The CDR3 sequence is 13 residues long. V gave up 2 bases and J gave up 8 bases; unmatched junction bases: 5. Per germline, CDR1 MDHEN and CDR2 SYDVKM.

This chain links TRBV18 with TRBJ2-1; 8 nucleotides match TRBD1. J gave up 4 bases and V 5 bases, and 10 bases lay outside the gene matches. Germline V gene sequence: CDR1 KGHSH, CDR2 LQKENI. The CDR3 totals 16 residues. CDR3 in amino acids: CASSRTRDRTYNEQFF. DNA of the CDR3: TGTGCCAGCTCAAGGACCAGGGACAGGACTTACAATGAGCAGTTCTTC.

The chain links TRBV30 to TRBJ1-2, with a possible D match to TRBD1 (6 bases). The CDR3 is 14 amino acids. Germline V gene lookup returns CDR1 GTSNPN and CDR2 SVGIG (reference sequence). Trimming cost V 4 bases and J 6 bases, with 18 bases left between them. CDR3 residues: CAWTRQVNYDGYTF. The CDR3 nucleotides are TGTGCCTGGACCCGACAGGTCAACTACGATGGCTACACCTTC.

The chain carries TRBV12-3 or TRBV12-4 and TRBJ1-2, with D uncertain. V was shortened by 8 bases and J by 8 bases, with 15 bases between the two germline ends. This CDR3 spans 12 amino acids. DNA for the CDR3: TGTGCCAGCGCCCTAGATGGTGGAGGCTACACCTTC. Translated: CASALDGGGYTF.

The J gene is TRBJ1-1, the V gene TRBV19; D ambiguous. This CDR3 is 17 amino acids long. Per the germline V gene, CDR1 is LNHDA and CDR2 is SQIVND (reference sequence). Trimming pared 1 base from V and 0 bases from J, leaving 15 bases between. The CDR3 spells CASSIARPAGLNTEAFF. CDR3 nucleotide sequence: TGTGCCAGTAGTATAGCGCGGCCGGCGGGCCTGAACACTGAAGCTTTCTTT.

CDR3 in amino acids: CASSVEGAWTEAFF. The CDR3 DNA follows: TGTGCCAGCAGCGTGGAGGGGGCTTGGACTGAAGCTTTCTTT. J is TRBJ1-1 and V is TRBV9, with TRBD1 matching 7 bases. The V and J ends lost 2 bases and 5 bases, in that order; junction bases with no gene match: 6. Germline V gene sequence: CDR1 SGDLS, CDR2 YYNGEE. The length of the CDR3 is 14 residues. Full variable domain (missing parts from reference TRBV9 and TRBJ1-1): DSGVTQTPKHLITATGQRVTLRCSPRSGDLSVYWYQQSLDQGLQFLIQYYNGEERAKGNILERFSAQQFPDLHSELNLSSLELGDSALYFCASSVEGAWTEAFFGQGTRLTVV.

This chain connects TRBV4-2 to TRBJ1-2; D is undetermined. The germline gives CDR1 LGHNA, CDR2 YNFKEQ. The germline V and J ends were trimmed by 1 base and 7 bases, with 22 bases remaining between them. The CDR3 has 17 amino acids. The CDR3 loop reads CASSQGIGSEGGGGYTF. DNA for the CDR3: TGTGCCAGCAGCCAAGGGATAGGCTCCGAAGGAGGAGGTGGCTACACCTTC.

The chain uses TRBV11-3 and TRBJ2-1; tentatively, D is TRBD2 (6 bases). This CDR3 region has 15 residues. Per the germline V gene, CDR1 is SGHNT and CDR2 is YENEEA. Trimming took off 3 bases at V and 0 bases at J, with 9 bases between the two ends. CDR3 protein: CASSFSGTSYNEQFF. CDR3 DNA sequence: TGTGCCAGCAGCTTTAGCGGCACCTCCTACAATGAGCAGTTCTTC.

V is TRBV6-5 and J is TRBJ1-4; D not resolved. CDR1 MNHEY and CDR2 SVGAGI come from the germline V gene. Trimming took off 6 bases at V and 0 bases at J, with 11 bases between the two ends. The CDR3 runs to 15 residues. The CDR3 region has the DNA TGTGCCAGCAGGCCCCGAAGAGCAACTAATGAAAAACTGTTTTTT. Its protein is CASRPRRATNEKLFF.

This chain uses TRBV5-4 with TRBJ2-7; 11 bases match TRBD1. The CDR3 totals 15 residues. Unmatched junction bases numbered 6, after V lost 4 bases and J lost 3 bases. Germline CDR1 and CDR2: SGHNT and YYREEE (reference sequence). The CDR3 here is CASSPWTGGNYEQYF. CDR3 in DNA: TGTGCCAGCAGCCCTTGGACAGGGGGCAACTACGAGCAGTACTTC.